A selection of T cell receptor beta chains follows, all from one sample in a study of OX40 agonist ivuxolimab in advanced cancers. Assay used: immunoSEQ multiplex PCR; TCRdb lists only in-frame clones, some missing. Of 90,000 to 100,000 clones in the sample, around nine tenths were seen once. The sample was CD4+ or CD8+ T cells sorted from blood, taken in a trial of the OX40 agonist ivuxolimab. Receptor source: an adult with an advanced solid tumor such as melanoma, head and neck, liver or kidney cancer. Each CDR3 is given with its conserved first and last residue.

v_call cdr3_aa
TRBV6-6 CASSSFGNLVQETQYF
TRBV15 CATSREPGGYNEQFF
TRBV10-3 CAIKGTTNEKLFF
TRBV6-5 CASRPDVRVGGYTF
TRBV6-5 CASRTGTRRSYEQYF
TRBV5-6 CASSFGVSTDTQYF
TRBV11-2 CASSRYEYGYTF
TRBV5-1 CASSRGLGQIEQETQYF
TRBV7-2 CASSLATSGLGHEQFF
TRBV28 CASSSGQGRTEAFF
TRBV5-1 CASSPPRRGADTQYF
TRBV19 CASSKTGNQPQHF
TRBV19 CASSSTGGTEAFF
TRBV10-3 CAISSGGNQPQHF
TRBV18 CASSPPARTGLGETQYF
TRBV28 CASSPGTSGRNEQYF
TRBV6-5 CASSYSTGGTNTEAFF
TRBV19 CASLEGHQNTEAFF
TRBV9 CASSVAGARRGDTQYF
TRBV19 CASAGPNTGELFF
TRBV28 CASSLLNSGTREAFF
TRBV6-1 CASSDPGQGFLNGYTF
TRBV6-1 CASKGEVGTEAFF
TRBV9 CASSVRPQGNNEQFF
TRBV12-5 CASGAQGSEAFF
TRBV29-1 CSVAPSSYNEQFF
TRBV30 CACSRASYNEQFF
TRBV11-2 CASSLGQGIYNSPLHF
TRBV19 CASSIDLGGSSDEQFF
TRBV6-6 CASSYSGSSRNQPQHF
TRBV5-4 CASSFRETQYF
TRBV5-1 CASSLSGYNEQFF
TRBV28 CASSSAYEQYF
TRBV18 CASSPPDYGYTF
TRBV5-6 CASSSETELTDTQYF
TRBV5-1 CASSLGGVGRNEQFF
TRBV27 CASSLTPQVGGSYNEQFF
TRBV5-1 CASSSLPGFHNEQFF
TRBV27 CASSLRGGRPSNYGYTF
TRBV7-2 CASSEGLAGATDTQYF
TRBV13 CASSFLISLDGRPLQNYGYTF
TRBV19 CASVPGPDYEQFF
TRBV14 CASSQVSSSYNEQFF
TRBV5-1 CASSPSQESGKLFF
TRBV19 CASSIVKVSNNEQFF